This T cell receptor (beta chain) was identified in a study of CD8+CD57+ T cells in acquired aplastic anemia. Study in general: Each DNA sample taken from sorted CD4+ and CD8+ cells came to about 3.4 ug on average. Where healthy donors were concerned, CD4+ cells averaged approximately 11 million reads.

Of note for this clonotype: Its ends do not fully match the called genes, so a read error is possible.

Investigators profiled TCR beta VDJ and CDR3 from genomic DNA template. MiXCR was run by TCRdb on the reads, yielding one entry per CDR3 protein. The sample yields about 42,000 distinct CDR3 sequences, approximately 67% seen once. The CDR3 has 14 amino acids. In germline, CDR1 is SNHLY, CDR2 FYNNEI. The TCR sequence derives from a human donor in good health, serving as a control. Sequenced sample: sorted CD4+, CD8+, or CD8+CD57+ T cells (not recorded which) from PBMCs. The rearrangement uses TRBV2 and TRBJ2-3; D is possibly TRBD2 (6 bases). The CDR3 DNA follows: TGTGCCACCAGTGGACGGGGACTCACAGATACGCAGTATTTT. Translation gives CATSGRGLTDTQYF. The entire variable domain, with the rest obtained from reference TRBV2 and TRBJ2-3, is as follows: EPEVTQTPSHQVTQMGQEVILRCVPISNHLYFYWYRQILGQKVEFLVSFYNNEISEKSEIFDDQFSVERPDGSNFTLKIRSTKLEDSAMYFCATSGRGLTDTQYFGPGTRLTVL.